This T cell receptor beta chain was retrieved from a study of blood T cells in healthy people across ages. The junction had 5 bases not matched to a gene; V was cut back by 8 bases and J by 4 bases. Germline V CDR1 and CDR2: MNHNY, SVGAGI (reference sequence). The CDR3 length is 13 residues. The donors, all healthy, were Caucasians living in Russia, aged about 6 to 100. Using a J-beta primer mix together with a sample-barcoded 5' primer, a second PCR was run for roughly 6 to 12 cycles. Tagging of each cDNA molecule was performed by a template-switch adaptor with 12 random nucleotides. In TCRdb, the 5' RACE reads were re-called with MiXCR into one record per CDR3 protein. The data show fewer than 2,000,000 distinct CDR3 sequences, roughly 30% seen once.

The sequencing input was blood. The sequence was obtained from a woman aged 25 to 39 in good health. The chain carries TRBV6-6 and TRBJ2-5; 9 bases are a match to TRBD1. The CDR3 coding sequence is TGTGCCAGCGGGGACAGGGTTGGAGAGACCCAGTACTTC. It is translated as CASGDRVGETQYF.